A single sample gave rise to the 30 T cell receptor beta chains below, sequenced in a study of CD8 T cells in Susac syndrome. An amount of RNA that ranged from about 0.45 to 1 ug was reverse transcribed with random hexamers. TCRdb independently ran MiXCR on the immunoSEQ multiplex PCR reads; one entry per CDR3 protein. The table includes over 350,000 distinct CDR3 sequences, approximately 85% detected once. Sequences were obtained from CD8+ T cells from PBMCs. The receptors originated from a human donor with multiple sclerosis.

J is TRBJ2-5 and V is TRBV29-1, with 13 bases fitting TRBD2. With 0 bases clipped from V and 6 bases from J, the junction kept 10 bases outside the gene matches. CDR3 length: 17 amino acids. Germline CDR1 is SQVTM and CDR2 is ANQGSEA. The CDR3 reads CSVEERGLAGAWKTQYF. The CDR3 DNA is TGCAGCGTTGAAGAGCGCGGACTAGCGGGGGCCTGGAAGACCCAGTACTTC.

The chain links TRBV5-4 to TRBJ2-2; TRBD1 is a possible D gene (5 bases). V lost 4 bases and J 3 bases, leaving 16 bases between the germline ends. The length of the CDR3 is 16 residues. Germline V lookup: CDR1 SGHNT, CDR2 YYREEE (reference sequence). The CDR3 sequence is CASSAVNPRDTGELFF. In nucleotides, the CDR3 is TGTGCCAGCAGCGCCGTAAACCCCAGGGACACCGGGGAGCTGTTTTTT. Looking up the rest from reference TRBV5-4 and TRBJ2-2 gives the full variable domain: ETGVTQSPTHLIKTRGQQVTLRCSSQSGHNTVSWYQQALGQGPQFIFQYYREEENGRGNFPPRFSGLQFPNYSSELNVNALELDDSALYLCASSAVNPRDTGELFFGEGSRLTVL.

CDR3 residues: CSVDPLGGTDTQYF. CDR3 sequence (DNA): TGCAGCGTTGATCCCCTTGGGGGCACAGATACGCAGTATTTT. J is TRBJ2-3 and V is TRBV29-1; D ambiguous. The CDR3 length is 14 residues. Germline V gives CDR1 SQVTM, CDR2 ANQGSEA. V was cut by 3 bases and J by 1 base, with 11 bases left in between.

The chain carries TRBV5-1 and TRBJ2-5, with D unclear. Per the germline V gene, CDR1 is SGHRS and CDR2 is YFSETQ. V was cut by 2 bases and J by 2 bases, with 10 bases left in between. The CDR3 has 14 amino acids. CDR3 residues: CASSLNGLQETQYF. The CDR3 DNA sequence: TGCGCCAGCAGCTTAAACGGGTTACAAGAGACCCAGTACTTC.

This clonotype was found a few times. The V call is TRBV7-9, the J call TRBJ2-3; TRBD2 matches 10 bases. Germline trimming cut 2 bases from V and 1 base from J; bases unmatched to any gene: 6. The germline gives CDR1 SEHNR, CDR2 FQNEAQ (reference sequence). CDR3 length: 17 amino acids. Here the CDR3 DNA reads TGTGCCAGCAGCTTAAGTTCGGGGACTAGCGGCACAGATACGCAGTATTTT. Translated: CASSLSSGTSGTDTQYF. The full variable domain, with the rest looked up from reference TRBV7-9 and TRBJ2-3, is DTGVSQNPRHKITKRGQNVTFRCDPISEHNRLYWYRQTLGQGPEFLTYFQNEAQLEKSRLLSDRFSAERPKGSFSTLEIQRTEQGDSAMYLCASSLSSGTSGTDTQYFGPGTRLTVL.

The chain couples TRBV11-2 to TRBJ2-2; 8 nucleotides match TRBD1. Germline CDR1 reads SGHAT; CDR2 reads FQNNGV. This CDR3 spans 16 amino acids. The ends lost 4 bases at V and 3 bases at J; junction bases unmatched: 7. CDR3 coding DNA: TGTGCCAGCAGCTATCAGACAGGGGTAGACACCGGGGAGCTGTTTTTT. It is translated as CASSYQTGVDTGELFF.

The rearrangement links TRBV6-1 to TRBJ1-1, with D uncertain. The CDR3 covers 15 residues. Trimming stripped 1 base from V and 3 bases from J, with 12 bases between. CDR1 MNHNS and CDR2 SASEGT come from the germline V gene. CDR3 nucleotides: TGTGCCAGCAGTGAAGGAAATCAGTATCACACTGAAGCTTTCTTT. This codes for CASSEGNQYHTEAFF.

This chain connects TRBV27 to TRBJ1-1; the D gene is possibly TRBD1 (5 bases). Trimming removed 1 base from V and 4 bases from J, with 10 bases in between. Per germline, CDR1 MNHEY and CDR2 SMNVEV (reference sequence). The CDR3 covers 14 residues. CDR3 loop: CASSLFGGRTEAFF. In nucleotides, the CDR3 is TGTGCCAGCAGTTTATTTGGGGGTCGCACTGAAGCTTTCTTT.

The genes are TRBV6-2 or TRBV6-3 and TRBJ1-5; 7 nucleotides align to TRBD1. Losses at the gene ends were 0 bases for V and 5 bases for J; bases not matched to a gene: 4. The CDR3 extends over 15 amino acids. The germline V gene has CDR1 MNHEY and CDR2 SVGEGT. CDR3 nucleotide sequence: TGTGCCAGCAGTTACTCCCAGGGGGAGGATCAGCCCCAGCATTTT. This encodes CASSYSQGEDQPQHF.

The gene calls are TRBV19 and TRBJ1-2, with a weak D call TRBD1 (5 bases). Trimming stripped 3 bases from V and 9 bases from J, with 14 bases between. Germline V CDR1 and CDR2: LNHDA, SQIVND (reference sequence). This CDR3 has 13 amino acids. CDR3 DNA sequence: TGTGCCAGTAGTATTGGGACTGCTTGGAGCTACACCTTC. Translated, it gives CASSIGTAWSYTF. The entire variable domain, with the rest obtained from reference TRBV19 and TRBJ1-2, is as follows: DGGITQSPKYLFRKEGQNVTLSCEQNLNHDAMYWYRQDPGQGLRLIYYSQIVNDFQKGDIAEGYSVSREKKESFPLTVTSAQKNPTAFYLCASSIGTAWSYTFGSGTRLTVV.

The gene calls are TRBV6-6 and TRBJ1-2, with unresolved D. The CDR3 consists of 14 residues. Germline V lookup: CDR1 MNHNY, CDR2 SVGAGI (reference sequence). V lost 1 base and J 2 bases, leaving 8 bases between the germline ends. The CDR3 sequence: CASSYFGQNYGYTF. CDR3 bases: TGTGCCAGCAGTTACTTCGGGCAGAACTATGGCTACACCTTC.

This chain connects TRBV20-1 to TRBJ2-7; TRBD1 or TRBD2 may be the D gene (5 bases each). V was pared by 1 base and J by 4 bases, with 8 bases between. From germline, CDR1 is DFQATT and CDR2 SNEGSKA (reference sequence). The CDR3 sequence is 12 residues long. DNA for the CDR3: TGCAGTGCTAGAGGGGGGTTTTACGAGCAGTACTTC. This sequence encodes CSARGGFYEQYF.

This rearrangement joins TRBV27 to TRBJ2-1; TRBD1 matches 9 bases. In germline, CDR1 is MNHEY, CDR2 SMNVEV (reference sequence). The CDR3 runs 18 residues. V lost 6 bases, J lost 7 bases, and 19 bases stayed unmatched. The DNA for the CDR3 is TGTGCCAGCAGCATGGACAGGGGAAGCGGGGTGAGGGGGAATGAGCAGTTCTTC. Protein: CASSMDRGSGVRGNEQFF.

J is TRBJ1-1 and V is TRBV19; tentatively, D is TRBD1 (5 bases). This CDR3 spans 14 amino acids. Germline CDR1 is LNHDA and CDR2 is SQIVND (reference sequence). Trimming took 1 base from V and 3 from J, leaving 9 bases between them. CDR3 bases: TGTGCCAGTAGTATAGGGGACGGATACACTGAAGCTTTCTTT. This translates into CASSIGDGYTEAFF.

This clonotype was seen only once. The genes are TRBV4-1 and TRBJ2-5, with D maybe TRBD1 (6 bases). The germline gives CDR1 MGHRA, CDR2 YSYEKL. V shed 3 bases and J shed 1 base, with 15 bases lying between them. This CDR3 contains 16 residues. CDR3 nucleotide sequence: TGCGCCAGCAGCCAGGGCCGGACAGCCCTCCAAGAGACCCAGTACTTC. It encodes CASSQGRTALQETQYF.

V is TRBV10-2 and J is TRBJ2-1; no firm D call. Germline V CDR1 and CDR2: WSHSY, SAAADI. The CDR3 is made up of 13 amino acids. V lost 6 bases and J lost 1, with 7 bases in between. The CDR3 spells CASRGISYNEQFF. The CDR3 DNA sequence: TGCGCCAGCAGGGGGATTTCCTACAATGAGCAGTTCTTC.

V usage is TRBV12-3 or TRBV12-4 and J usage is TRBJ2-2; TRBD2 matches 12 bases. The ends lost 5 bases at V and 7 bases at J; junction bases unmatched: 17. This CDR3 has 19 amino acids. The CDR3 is CASSRTPPSGGAFGGELFF. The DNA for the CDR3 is TGTGCCAGCAGTCGAACCCCCCCTAGCGGGGGGGCCTTTGGCGGGGAGCTGTTTTTT.

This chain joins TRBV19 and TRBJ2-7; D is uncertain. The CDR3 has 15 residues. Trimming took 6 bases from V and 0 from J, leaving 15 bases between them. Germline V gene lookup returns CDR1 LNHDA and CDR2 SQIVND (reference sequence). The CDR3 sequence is CASSSTVLSSYEQYF. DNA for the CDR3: TGTGCCAGTAGCTCAACGGTTTTGAGCTCCTACGAGCAGTACTTC.

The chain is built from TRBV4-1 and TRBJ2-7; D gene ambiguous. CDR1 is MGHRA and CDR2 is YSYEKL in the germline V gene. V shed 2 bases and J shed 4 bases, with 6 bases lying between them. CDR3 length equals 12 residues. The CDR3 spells CASSQPGYEQYF. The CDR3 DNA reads TGCGCCAGCAGCCAACCTGGGTACGAGCAGTACTTC.

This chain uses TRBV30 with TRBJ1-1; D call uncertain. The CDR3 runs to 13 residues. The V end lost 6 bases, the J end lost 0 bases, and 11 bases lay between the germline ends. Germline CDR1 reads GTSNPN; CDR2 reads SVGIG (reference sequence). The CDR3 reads CACSSLMNTEAFF. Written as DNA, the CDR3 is TGTGCCTGTAGTTCTCTCATGAACACTGAAGCTTTCTTT.

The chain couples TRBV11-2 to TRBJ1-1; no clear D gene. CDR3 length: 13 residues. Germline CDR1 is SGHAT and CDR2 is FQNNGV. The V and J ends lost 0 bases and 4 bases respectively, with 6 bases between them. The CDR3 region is CASSLDILTEAFF. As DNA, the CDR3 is TGTGCCAGCAGCTTAGATATTCTCACTGAAGCTTTCTTT. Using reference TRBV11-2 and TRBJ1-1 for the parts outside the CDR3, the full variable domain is EAGVAQSPRYKIIEKRQSVAFWCNPISGHATLYWYQQILGQGPKLLIQFQNNGVVDDSQLPKDRFSAERLKGVDSTLKIQPAKLEDSAVYLCASSLDILTEAFFGQGTRLTVV.

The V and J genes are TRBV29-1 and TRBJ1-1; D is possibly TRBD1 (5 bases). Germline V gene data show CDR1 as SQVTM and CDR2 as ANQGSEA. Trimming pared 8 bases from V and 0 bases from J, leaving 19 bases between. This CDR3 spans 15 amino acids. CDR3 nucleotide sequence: TGCAGCTTTCGAACCGGGACGGACGTGAACACTGAAGCTTTCTTT. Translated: CSFRTGTDVNTEAFF.

The CDR3 protein is CASSLTVAPLNTEAFF. The CDR3 DNA follows: TGTGCCAGCAGCTTAACGGTCGCCCCCCTGAACACTGAAGCTTTCTTT. The chain joins TRBV7-3 to TRBJ1-1; no clear D. V gave up 0 bases and J gave up 0 bases, with 11 bases separating them. Germline assignment: CDR1 SGHTA and CDR2 FQGTGA. The CDR3 covers 16 residues.

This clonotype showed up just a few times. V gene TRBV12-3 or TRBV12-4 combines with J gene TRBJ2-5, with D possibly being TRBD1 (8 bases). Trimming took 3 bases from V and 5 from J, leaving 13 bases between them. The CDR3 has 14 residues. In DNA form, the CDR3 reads TGTGCCAGCAGTTTTTCACAGGGGGGGGAGACCCAGTACTTC. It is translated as CASSFSQGGETQYF.

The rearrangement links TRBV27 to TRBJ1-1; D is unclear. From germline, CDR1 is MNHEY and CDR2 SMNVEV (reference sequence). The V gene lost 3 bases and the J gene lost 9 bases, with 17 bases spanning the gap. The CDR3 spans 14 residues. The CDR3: CASSFDNALPKAFF. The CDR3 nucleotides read TGTGCCAGCAGTTTTGATAACGCATTACCTAAAGCTTTCTTT.

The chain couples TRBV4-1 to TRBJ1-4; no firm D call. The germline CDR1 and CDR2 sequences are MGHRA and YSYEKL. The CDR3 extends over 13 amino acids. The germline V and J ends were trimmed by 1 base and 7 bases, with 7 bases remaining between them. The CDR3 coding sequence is TGCGCCAGCAGCCAAGTTAGGGTTGAAAAACTGTTTTTT. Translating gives CASSQVRVEKLFF.

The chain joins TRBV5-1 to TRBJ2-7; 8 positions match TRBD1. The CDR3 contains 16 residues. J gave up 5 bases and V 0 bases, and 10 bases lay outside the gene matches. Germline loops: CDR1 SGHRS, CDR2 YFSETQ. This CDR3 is CASSLEGTGGRNEQYF. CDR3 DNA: TGCGCCAGCAGCTTGGAGGGGACAGGTGGAAGGAACGAGCAGTACTTC.

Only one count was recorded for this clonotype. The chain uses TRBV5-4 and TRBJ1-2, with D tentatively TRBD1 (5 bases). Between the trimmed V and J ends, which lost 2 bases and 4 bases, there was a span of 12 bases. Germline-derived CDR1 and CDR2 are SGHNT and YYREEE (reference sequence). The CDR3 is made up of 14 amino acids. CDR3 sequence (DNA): TGTGCCAGCAGCTTCGTGGGGGGGAGCTATGGCTACACCTTC. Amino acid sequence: CASSFVGGSYGYTF.

CDR3 region: CASSPGDYPHQETQYF. The DNA of the CDR3 is TGTGCCAGCAGCCCTGGGGACTATCCGCACCAAGAGACCCAGTACTTC. V is TRBV5-6 and J is TRBJ2-5; 7 bases agree with TRBD2. CDR1 SGHDT and CDR2 YYEEEE come from the germline V gene. The CDR3 is made up of 16 amino acids. V trimming: 4 bases; J trimming: 0 bases; junction bases outside the gene matches: 9.

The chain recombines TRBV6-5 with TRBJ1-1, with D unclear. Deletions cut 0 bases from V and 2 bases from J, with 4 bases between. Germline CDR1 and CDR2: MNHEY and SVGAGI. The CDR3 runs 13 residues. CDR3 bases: TGTGCCAGCAGTTACTCGATAAACACTGAAGCTTTCTTT. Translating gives CASSYSINTEAFF.